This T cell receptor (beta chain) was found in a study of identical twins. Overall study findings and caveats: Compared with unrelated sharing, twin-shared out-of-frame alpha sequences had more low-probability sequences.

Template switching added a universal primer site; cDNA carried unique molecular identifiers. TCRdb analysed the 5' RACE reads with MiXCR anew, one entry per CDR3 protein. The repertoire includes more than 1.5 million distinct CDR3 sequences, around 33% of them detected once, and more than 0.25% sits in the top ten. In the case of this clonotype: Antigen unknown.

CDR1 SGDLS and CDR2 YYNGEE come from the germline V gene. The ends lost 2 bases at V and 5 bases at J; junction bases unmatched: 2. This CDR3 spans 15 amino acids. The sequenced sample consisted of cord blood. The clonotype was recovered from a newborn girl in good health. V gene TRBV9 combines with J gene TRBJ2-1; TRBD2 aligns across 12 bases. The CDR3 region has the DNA TGTGCCAGCAGCGTGACTAGCGGGAGTGACAATGAGCAGTTCTTC. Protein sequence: CASSVTSGSDNEQFF. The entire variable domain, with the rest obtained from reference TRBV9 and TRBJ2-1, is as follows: DSGVTQTPKHLITATGQRVTLRCSPRSGDLSVYWYQQSLDQGLQFLIQYYNGEERAKGNILERFSAQQFPDLHSELNLSSLELGDSALYFCASSVTSGSDNEQFFGPGTRLTVL.